This T cell receptor beta chain was documented in a study of blood T cell repertoires in COVID-19. Study context: Sites across the United States, Italy and Spain contributed samples from acute and convalescent COVID-19. Nucleic acid was either cDNA or gDNA, and it came from T cells, B-cell-depleted T cells, or PBMCs.

Methods used by the authors: Researchers report that nucleated cell counts were estimated from reference gene primer amplification. The repertoire was sequenced with immunoSEQ multiplex PCR; TCRdb's copy has only in-frame clones and lacks some. V and J calls and clone size come straight from that table; D and trimming were deduced from the DNA. The sample yields approximately 300,000 clones, around four fifths seen once. The CDR3 contains 14 residues. Germline V gene sequence: CDR1 SGHRS, CDR2 YFSETQ. V dropped 1 base and J dropped 3; count of bases not matched to a gene: 3. This clone has more than one count but fewer than ten.

This rearrangement joins TRBV5-1 to TRBJ2-7; TRBD2 aligns across 8 bases. The receptor's source is a woman aged 45-65 years with acute or convalescent COVID-19. The sample was peripheral blood. The CDR3 loop reads CASSLTSGLYEQYF. Here the CDR3 DNA reads TGCGCCAGCAGCTTGACTAGCGGACTCTACGAGCAGTACTTC.